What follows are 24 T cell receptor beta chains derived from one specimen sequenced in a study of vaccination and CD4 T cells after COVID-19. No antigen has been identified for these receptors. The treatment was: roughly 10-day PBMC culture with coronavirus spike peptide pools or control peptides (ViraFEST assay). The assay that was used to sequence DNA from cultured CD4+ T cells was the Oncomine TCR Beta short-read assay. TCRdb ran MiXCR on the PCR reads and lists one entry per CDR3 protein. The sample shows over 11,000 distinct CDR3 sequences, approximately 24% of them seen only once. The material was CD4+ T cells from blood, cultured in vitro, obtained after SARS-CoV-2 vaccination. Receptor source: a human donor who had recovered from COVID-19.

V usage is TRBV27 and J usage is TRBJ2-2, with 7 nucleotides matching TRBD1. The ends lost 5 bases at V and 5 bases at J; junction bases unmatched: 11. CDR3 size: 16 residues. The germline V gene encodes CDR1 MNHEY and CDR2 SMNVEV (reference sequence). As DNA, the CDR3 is TGTGCCAGCAGTGAGGTAGGGGGCTGGTATACCGGGGAGCTGTTTTTT. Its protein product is CASSEVGGWYTGELFF.

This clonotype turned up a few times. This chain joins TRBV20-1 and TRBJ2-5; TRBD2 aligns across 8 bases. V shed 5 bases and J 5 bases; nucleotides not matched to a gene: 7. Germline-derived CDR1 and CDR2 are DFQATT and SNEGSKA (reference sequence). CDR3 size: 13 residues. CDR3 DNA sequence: TGCAGTGCTCATAGCGGGAAAGGGGAGACCCAGTACTTC. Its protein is CSAHSGKGETQYF.

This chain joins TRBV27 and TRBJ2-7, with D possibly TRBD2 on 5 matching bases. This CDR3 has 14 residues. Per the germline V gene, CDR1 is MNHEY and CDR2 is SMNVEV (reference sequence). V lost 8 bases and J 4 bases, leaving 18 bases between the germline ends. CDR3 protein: CASLTNRPPYEQYF. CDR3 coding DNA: TGTGCCAGCTTGACTAACCGGCCCCCGTACGAGCAGTACTTC.

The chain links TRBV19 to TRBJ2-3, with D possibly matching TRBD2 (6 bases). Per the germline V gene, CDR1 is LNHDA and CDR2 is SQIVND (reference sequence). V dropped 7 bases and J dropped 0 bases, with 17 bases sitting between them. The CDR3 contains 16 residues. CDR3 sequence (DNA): TGTGCCAGTAAGGGACGAGGGGACTCTAGCACAGATACGCAGTATTTT. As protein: CASKGRGDSSTDTQYF.

In nucleotides, the CDR3 is TGTGCCAGCAGCTCCCGGGACACCAAAGAGACCCAGTACTTC. Translation: CASSSRDTKETQYF. The chain employs TRBV11-3 and TRBJ2-5; a weak D match, TRBD1 (6 bases). The CDR3 has 14 amino acids. Trimming removed 4 bases from V and 3 bases from J, with 12 bases in between. CDR1 and CDR2 from the germline V gene are SGHNT and YENEEA.

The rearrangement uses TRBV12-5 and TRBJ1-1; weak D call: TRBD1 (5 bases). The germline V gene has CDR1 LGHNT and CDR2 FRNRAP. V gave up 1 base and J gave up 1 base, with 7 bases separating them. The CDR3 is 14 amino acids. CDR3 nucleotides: TGTGCTAGTGGTTTGGAAAGGGGGAACACTGAAGCTTTCTTT. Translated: CASGLERGNTEAFF. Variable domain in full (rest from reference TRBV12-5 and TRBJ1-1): DARVTQTPRHKVTEMGQEVTMRCQPILGHNTVFWYRQTMMQGLELLAYFRNRAPLDDSGMPKDRFSAEMPDATLATLKIQPSEPRDSAVYFCASGLERGNTEAFFGQGTRLTVV.

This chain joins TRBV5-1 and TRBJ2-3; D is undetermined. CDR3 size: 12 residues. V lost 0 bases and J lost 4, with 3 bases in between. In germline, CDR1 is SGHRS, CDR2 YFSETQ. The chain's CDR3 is CASSLEADTQYF. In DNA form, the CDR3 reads TGCGCCAGCAGCTTGGAAGCAGATACGCAGTATTTT.

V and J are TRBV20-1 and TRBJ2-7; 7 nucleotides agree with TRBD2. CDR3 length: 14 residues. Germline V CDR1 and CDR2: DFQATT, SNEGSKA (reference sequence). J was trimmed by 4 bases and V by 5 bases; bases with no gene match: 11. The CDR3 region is CSARDRGRPYEQYF. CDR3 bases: TGCAGTGCTCGGGACCGCGGGAGACCTTACGAGCAGTACTTC.

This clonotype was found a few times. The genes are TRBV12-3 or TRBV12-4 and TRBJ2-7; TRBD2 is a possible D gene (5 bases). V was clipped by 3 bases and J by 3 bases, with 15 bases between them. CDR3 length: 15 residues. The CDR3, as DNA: TGTGCCAGCAGTTTGAACGCTAGCCCAGTCTACGAGCAGTACTTC. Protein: CASSLNASPVYEQYF.

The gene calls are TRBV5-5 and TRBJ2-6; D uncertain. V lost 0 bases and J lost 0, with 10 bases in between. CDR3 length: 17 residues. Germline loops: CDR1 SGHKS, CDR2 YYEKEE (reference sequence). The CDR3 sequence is CASSLVLFDSGANVLTF. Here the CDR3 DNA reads TGTGCCAGCAGCTTGGTTCTTTTCGACTCTGGGGCCAACGTCCTGACTTTC.

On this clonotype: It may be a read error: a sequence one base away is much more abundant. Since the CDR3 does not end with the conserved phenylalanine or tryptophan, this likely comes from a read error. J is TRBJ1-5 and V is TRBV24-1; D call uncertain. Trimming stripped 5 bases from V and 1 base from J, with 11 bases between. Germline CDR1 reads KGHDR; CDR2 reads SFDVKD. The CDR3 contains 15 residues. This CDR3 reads CATSAASGSNQPQHL. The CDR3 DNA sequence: TGTGCCACCAGTGCCGCTTCGGGAAGCAATCAGCCCCAGCATCTT.

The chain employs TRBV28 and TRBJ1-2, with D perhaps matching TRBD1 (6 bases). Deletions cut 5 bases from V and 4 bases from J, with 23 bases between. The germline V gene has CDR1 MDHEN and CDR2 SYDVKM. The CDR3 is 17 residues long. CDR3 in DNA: TGTGCCAGCAGTGGGGGCTTCTTTAAGGACAGTTTCTATGGCTACACCTTC. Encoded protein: CASSGGFFKDSFYGYTF.

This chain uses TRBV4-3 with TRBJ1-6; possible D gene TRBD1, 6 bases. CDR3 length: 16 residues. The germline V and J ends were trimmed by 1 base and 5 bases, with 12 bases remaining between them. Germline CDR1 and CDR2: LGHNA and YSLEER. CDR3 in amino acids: CASSQATDRDNSPLHF. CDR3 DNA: TGCGCCAGCAGCCAAGCTACGGACAGAGATAATTCACCCCTCCACTTT.

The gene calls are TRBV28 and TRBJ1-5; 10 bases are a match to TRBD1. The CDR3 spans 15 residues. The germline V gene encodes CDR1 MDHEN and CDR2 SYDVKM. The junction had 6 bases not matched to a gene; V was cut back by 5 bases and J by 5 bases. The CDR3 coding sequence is TGTGCCAGCAGTGCTGGGACAGGGGAAGATCAGCCCCAGCATTTT. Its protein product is CASSAGTGEDQPQHF.

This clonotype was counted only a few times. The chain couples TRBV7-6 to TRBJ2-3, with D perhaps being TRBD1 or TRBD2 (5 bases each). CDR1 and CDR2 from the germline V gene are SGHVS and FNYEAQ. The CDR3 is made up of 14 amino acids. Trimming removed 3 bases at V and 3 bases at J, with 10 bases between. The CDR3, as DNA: TGTGCCAGCAGCTTCCGGGGCCGAACAGATACGCAGTATTTT. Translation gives CASSFRGRTDTQYF.

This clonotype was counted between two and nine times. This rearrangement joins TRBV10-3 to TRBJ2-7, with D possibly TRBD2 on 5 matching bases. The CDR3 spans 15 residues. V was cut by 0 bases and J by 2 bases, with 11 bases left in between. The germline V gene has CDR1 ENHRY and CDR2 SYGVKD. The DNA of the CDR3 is TGTGCCATCAGTGAGTCGGGGAGAAGTACCTACGAGCAGTACTTC. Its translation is CAISESGRSTYEQYF.

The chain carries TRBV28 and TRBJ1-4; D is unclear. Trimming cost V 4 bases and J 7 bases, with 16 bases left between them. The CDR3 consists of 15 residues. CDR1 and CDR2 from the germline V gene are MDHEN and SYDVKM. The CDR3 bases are TGTGCCAGCAGTTCCATAGGGAGTATGAGTGAAAAACTGTTTTTT. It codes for CASSSIGSMSEKLFF.

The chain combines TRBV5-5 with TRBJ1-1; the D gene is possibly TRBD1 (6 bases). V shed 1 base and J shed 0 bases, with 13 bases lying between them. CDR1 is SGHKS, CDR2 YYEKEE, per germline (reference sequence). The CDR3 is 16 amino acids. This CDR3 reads CASSLHQGRVNTEAFF. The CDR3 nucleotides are TGTGCCAGCAGCTTGCATCAGGGGCGGGTGAACACTGAAGCTTTCTTT.

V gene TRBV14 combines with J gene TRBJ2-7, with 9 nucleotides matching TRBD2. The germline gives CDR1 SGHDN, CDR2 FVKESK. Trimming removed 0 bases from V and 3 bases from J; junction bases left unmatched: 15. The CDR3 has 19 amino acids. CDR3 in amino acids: CASSQDALFSGGRDYEQYF. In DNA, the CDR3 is TGTGCCAGCAGCCAAGATGCCCTATTTAGCGGGGGCAGAGACTACGAGCAGTACTTC.

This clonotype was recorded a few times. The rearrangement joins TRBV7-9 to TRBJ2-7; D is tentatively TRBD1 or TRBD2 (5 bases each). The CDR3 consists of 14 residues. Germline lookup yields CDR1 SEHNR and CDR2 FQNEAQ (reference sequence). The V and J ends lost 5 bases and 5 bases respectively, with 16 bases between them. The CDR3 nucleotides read TGTGCCAGCAGCGCATTGGGACGGCGAGACGAGCAGTACTTC. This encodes CASSALGRRDEQYF.

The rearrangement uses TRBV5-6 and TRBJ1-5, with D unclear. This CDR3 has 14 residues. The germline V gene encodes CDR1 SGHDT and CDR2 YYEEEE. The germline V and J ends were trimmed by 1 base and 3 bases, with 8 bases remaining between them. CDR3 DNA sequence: TGTGCCAGCAGCTTGTGGGGAAACAATCAGCCCCAGCATTTT. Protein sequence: CASSLWGNNQPQHF.

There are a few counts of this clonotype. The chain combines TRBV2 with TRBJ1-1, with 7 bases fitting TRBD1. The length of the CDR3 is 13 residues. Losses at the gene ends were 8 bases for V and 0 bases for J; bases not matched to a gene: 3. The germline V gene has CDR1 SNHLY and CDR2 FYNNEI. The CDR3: CASRTGMNTEAFF. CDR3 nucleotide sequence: TGTGCCAGCCGGACAGGCATGAACACTGAAGCTTTCTTT.

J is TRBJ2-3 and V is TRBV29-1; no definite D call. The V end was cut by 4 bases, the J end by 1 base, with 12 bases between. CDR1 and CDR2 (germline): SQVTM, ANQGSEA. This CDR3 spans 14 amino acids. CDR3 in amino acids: CSVGWDGGTDTQYF. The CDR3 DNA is TGCAGCGTTGGATGGGATGGGGGCACAGATACGCAGTATTTT.

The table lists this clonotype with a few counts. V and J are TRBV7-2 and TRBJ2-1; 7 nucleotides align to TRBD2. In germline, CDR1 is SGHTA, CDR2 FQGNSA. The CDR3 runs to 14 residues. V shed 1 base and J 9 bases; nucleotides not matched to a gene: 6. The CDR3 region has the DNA TGTGCCAGCAGCTTAGGCGGGAGAGGAACTGAGCAGTTCTTC. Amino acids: CASSLGGRGTEQFF.